These 22 T cell receptor beta chains came from one sample sequenced in a study of technical replicates of blood from several donors. TCRdb's copy holds only in-frame clones and misses some; the assay was immunoSEQ multiplex PCR. The data hold around 97,000 clones, with about 95% observed a single time. Input material: T cells isolated from PBMCs. The receptors were gathered from a human donor in good health.

As for this clone: Relative to the germline gene, one junction end is altered; a read error may explain this. The rearrangement uses TRBV11-2 and TRBJ1-3, with TRBD1 as a possible D gene (5 bases). The CDR3 loop spans 15 amino acids. Germline values: CDR1 SGHAT, CDR2 FQNNGV. The CDR3 DNA follows: TGCGCTTCCTCCAGACAGCCTCACTCTGGAAACACCATATATTTT. Residues: CASSRQPHSGNTIYF.

The chain carries TRBV7-3 and TRBJ2-1; unclear D gene. Germline V CDR1 and CDR2: SGHTA, FQGTGA. Deletions cut 2 bases from V and 7 bases from J, with 6 bases between. The CDR3 has 12 amino acids. CDR3 in amino acids: CASSLGANEQFF. In DNA form, the CDR3 reads TGTGCCAGCAGCTTAGGAGCTAATGAGCAGTTCTTC.

The CDR3 DNA follows: TGTGCCAGCAGCTTAGTTCTACCGGGACTAGAGTTCTACGAGCAGTACTTC. Amino acids: CASSLVLPGLEFYEQYF. This sequence joins TRBV7-8 and TRBJ2-7, with 8 bases matching TRBD2. The germline V gene encodes CDR1 SGHVS and CDR2 FQNEAQ. V lost 1 base to trimming and J lost 3 bases; unmatched junction nucleotides: 11. The CDR3 sequence is 17 residues long. Full variable domain (outside the CDR3, taken from reference TRBV7-8 and TRBJ2-7): GAGVSQSPRYKVAKRGQDVALRCDPISGHVSLFWYQQALGQGPEFLTYFQNEAQLDKSGLPSDRFFAERPEGSVSTLKIQRTQQEDSAVYLCASSLVLPGLEFYEQYFGPGTRLTVT.

The chain employs TRBV5-6 and TRBJ1-1; no firm D call. This CDR3 has 13 amino acids. CDR1 and CDR2 (germline): SGHDT, YYEEEE. Between the trimmed V and J ends, which lost 4 bases and 1 base, there was a span of 8 bases. CDR3 in DNA: TGTGCCAGCAGCCTACAGCCGAACACTGAAGCTTTCTTT. Its protein product is CASSLQPNTEAFF.

This clone was observed once. The chain recombines TRBV10-3 with TRBJ2-1; 7 positions agree with TRBD1. Germline assignment: CDR1 ENHRY and CDR2 SYGVKD. With 5 bases clipped from V and 4 bases from J, the junction kept 8 bases outside the gene matches. The length of the CDR3 is 15 residues. The DNA for the CDR3 is TGTGCCATCAGTCTCCCCGGGACAGCTTACAATGAGCAGTTCTTC. This translates into CAISLPGTAYNEQFF.

This sequence joins TRBV10-3 and TRBJ1-2; perhaps TRBD1 as D (5 bases). The CDR3 has 18 residues. Germline V gene data show CDR1 as ENHRY and CDR2 as SYGVKD. V was clipped by 0 bases and J by 4 bases, with 21 bases between them. The CDR3 loop is CAISESGTRTLPGYGYTF. The CDR3, as DNA: TGTGCCATCAGTGAGTCCGGGACTAGGACCCTTCCCGGCTATGGCTACACCTTC.

The chain uses TRBV5-4 and TRBJ2-2, with 9 bases that match TRBD2. Germline CDR1 is SGHNT and CDR2 is YYREEE (reference sequence). With 4 bases clipped from V and 5 bases from J, the junction kept 6 bases outside the gene matches. The CDR3 is 15 amino acids. CDR3 nucleotide sequence: TGTGCCAGCAGCAGGGGACTAGCAGGTACCGGGGAGCTGTTTTTT. Translated: CASSRGLAGTGELFF. The full variable domain, in which reference TRBV5-4 and TRBJ2-2 provide the parts outside the CDR3, is ETGVTQSPTHLIKTRGQQVTLRCSSQSGHNTVSWYQQALGQGPQFIFQYYREEENGRGNFPPRFSGLQFPNYSSELNVNALELDDSALYLCASSRGLAGTGELFFGEGSRLTVL.

J is TRBJ1-1 and V is TRBV6-6; tentatively, D is TRBD1 (6 bases). The V gene lost 4 bases and the J gene lost 11 bases, with 11 bases spanning the gap. In germline, CDR1 is MNHNY, CDR2 SVGAGI (reference sequence). The CDR3 sequence is 11 residues long. The CDR3 sequence: CASSLGTYAFF. DNA for the CDR3: TGTGCCAGCAGTTTGGGGACATATGCTTTCTTT.

V gene TRBV19 combines with J gene TRBJ1-1; possibly TRBD1 for D (5 bases). This CDR3 contains 17 residues. V was cut by 3 bases and J by 1 base, with 18 bases left in between. Germline V gene lookup returns CDR1 LNHDA and CDR2 SQIVND (reference sequence). Written as DNA, the CDR3 is TGTGCCAGTAGTATTCTCGGAGCAGGGTTTAGGAACACTGAAGCTTTCTTT. This gives the protein CASSILGAGFRNTEAFF.

The chain has TRBV28 and TRBJ2-5, with unresolved D. This CDR3 comprises 13 residues. The V end was cut by 7 bases, the J end by 1 base, with 10 bases between. The germline gives CDR1 MDHEN, CDR2 SYDVKM. The CDR3 DNA follows: TGTGCCAGCAAAGCGCAGATCCAAGAGACCCAGTACTTC. It encodes CASKAQIQETQYF.

The chain is built from TRBV18 and TRBJ1-5; possible D gene TRBD1, 6 bases. Trimming left V 5 bases short and J 0 bases short, with 11 bases between. The germline V gene has CDR1 KGHSH and CDR2 LQKENI. This CDR3 is built from 15 residues. The CDR3 DNA follows: TGTGCCAGCTCAGGACAGCCATATAGCAATCAGCCCCAGCATTTT. Translation: CASSGQPYSNQPQHF.

The V call is TRBV5-4, the J call TRBJ2-3; 11 positions match TRBD2. Germline CDR1 is SGHNT and CDR2 is YYREEE (reference sequence). V shed 0 bases, J shed 5 bases, and the junction held 8 bases outside the gene matches. The CDR3 sequence is 17 residues long. The CDR3 DNA is TGTGCCAGCAGCTTGGGTATAGCGGGAGGGTTGGGAGATACGCAGTATTTT. The encoded protein is CASSLGIAGGLGDTQYF.

The chain joins TRBV7-2 to TRBJ2-2; D gene unclear. This CDR3 region has 15 residues. Germline V CDR1 and CDR2: SGHTA, FQGNSA. V lost 5 bases and J lost 3, with 13 bases in between. This chain's CDR3 is CASSLVGTDTGELFF. CDR3 DNA sequence: TGTGCCAGCAGCCTGGTGGGCACCGACACCGGGGAGCTGTTTTTT.

This chain joins TRBV11-3 and TRBJ2-1, with 7 bases lining up with TRBD2. Trimming cost V 1 base and J 1 base; bases outside gene matches: 7. From germline, CDR1 is SGHNT and CDR2 YENEEA. The CDR3 covers 17 residues. The CDR3 region is CASSLVWEGLSYNEQFF. The CDR3 DNA follows: TGTGCCAGCAGCTTAGTGTGGGAGGGACTATCCTACAATGAGCAGTTCTTC.

The chain employs TRBV6-5 and TRBJ1-2, with TRBD1 as a possible D gene (5 bases). There are 14 residues in the CDR3. The V gene's germline CDR1 is MNHEY and CDR2 SVGAGI. Trimming cost V 6 bases and J 8 bases, with 19 bases left between them. CDR3 nucleotides: TGTGCCAGCAGAATGTGGGGGGACGAGTTGGGCTACACCTTC. It specifies CASRMWGDELGYTF.

V is TRBV11-3 and J is TRBJ2-1, with D perhaps matching TRBD2 (5 bases). Germline CDR1 SGHNT, CDR2 YENEEA. Trimming stripped 1 base from V and 4 bases from J, with 5 bases between. The CDR3 contains 13 residues. This CDR3 is CASSLGTYNEQFF. The CDR3 DNA sequence: TGTGCCAGCAGCTTAGGGACTTACAATGAGCAGTTCTTC.

The chain links TRBV9 to TRBJ1-1; D is unresolved. V was trimmed by 4 bases and J by 0 bases, leaving 7 bases between them. CDR1 is SGDLS and CDR2 is YYNGEE in the germline V gene. CDR3 length: 13 residues. The CDR3 sequence is CASSRDLNTEAFF. CDR3 in DNA: TGTGCCAGCAGCCGGGATCTGAACACTGAAGCTTTCTTT.

This clone was seen only a few times. CDR3 DNA sequence: TGTGCCAGCAGTTCGGACAGGGGCGACGAGCAGTACTTC. As protein: CASSSDRGDEQYF. The chain joins TRBV7-2 to TRBJ2-7; 9 nucleotides align to TRBD1. The J segment lost 5 bases and the V segment lost 6 bases, leaving 5 bases of the junction unmatched. The germline V gene encodes CDR1 SGHTA and CDR2 FQGNSA. This CDR3 comprises 13 residues.

The rearrangement joins TRBV19 to TRBJ1-5; TRBD1 matches at 7 bases. V was pared by 5 bases and J by 0 bases, with 7 bases of the junction left unmatched. The CDR3 is made up of 16 amino acids. Germline V lookup: CDR1 LNHDA, CDR2 SQIVND (reference sequence). The CDR3 DNA follows: TGTGCCAGTAGTCCTAAGACAGGGCGTAGCAATCAGCCCCAGCATTTT. Amino acids: CASSPKTGRSNQPQHF. The full variable domain, rest sourced from reference TRBV19 and TRBJ1-5, is DGGITQSPKYLFRKEGQNVTLSCEQNLNHDAMYWYRQDPGQGLRLIYYSQIVNDFQKGDIAEGYSVSREKKESFPLTVTSAQKNPTAFYLCASSPKTGRSNQPQHFGDGTRLSIL.

The chain links TRBV6-5 to TRBJ1-1; 7 bases are shared with TRBD1. J was trimmed by 1 base and V by 6 bases; bases with no gene match: 2. Germline V gives CDR1 MNHEY, CDR2 SVGAGI. The CDR3 totals 13 residues. The CDR3 DNA reads as TGTGCCAGCAGAGGGACAGAGAACACTGAAGCTTTCTTT. It specifies CASRGTENTEAFF.

There are a few counts of this clone. This rearrangement joins TRBV11-3 to TRBJ2-2; D perhaps matches TRBD1 (6 bases). From germline, CDR1 is SGHNT and CDR2 YENEEA. CDR3 size: 15 residues. V lost 5 bases to trimming and J lost 8 bases, with 18 bases between them. The CDR3 bases are TGTGCCAGCAGCCCTCAGACGTTGCAGGGGGGGGAGCTGTTTTTT. Encoded protein: CASSPQTLQGGELFF.

V usage is TRBV27 and J usage is TRBJ1-3; tentatively, D is TRBD1 (6 bases). Trimming removed 6 bases at V and 4 bases at J, with 16 bases between. The CDR3 covers 15 residues. Germline V lookup: CDR1 MNHEY, CDR2 SMNVEV (reference sequence). The CDR3 nucleotides read TGTGCCAGCAGCCTCAGGGGAGTTGCCGGAAACACCATATATTTT. It is translated as CASSLRGVAGNTIYF.